This T cell receptor beta chain was captured by sequencing in a study of blood T cell repertoires in COVID-19 (dated by TCRdb to about 2020). Background for the entire study: The collaborator samples originated in the United States, Italy and Spain and spanned the acute and convalescent phases of COVID-19. Sample metadata almost always included a de-identified subject ID, COVID-19 status, age in years and sex. The repertoires were made available in a free public database intended to serve as a resource for research on the immune response to SARS-CoV-2. Where HLA class I and class II types were available, the types were taken from metadata supplied by the sample provider, not from assay-based typing. Deeply sampled blood TCRbeta repertoires from subjects exposed to, actively infected with, or recovered from COVID-19 were included in the dataset. The prospective study material was composed of cDNA or gDNA derived from T cells, B-cell-depleted T cells, or PBMCs. Samples came from the ongoing ImmuneRACE study (first 160 participants) plus 1,254 subjects from 6 global collaborators.

What the research found in general, with its limitations: The amount of clinical and demographic metadata varied by source and participant and was provided uncurated.

The immunoSEQ Assay, a bias-controlled multiplex PCR, was used to amplify TCRbeta CDR3 regions from genomic DNA. In the authors' own workflow: Within the assay, amplification of reference gene primers was used to estimate how many nucleated cells each sample contained. Sequence reads were collapsed and filtered to measure the absolute abundance of every unique TCRbeta CDR3 rearrangement. For each sample, productive Simpson clonality was calculated by taking the square root of Simpson's diversity index across productive rearrangements. TCRdb's version of the immuneACCESS table is confined to in-frame rearrangements and falls short of the full clone set. An unresolved V gene accounts for under half of the shortfall where checked; the remainder is of unknown origin. Clonal size and the V and J genes are those of that table, whereas D and trimming came from the DNA. The sample table contains about 81,000 clones; only one count was recorded for 89% of them. Of the sample, approximately 5.2% falls within the top ten clones.

Note on this clone: Its antigen is currently not known. Per-nucleotide qualities are absent, and no much larger clonotype sits a single base away.

The collaborating institutions used their own protocols to collect whole blood in K2EDTA tubes. Collaborator samples were shipped for TCRbeta analysis as frozen whole blood, isolated PBMCs, or DNA extracted from either sample type. V is shortened by 2 bases, J by 0 bases, and the region joining them spans 7 bases. Sequences SGHVS (CDR1) and FQNEAQ (CDR2) are obtained from the germline V gene. Including the terminal cysteine and phenylalanine, the CDR3 comprises 14 residues. This entry keeps only the CDR3 DNA: 42 bases, framed from base 1. The chain couples TRBV7-8 to TRBJ2-5; the D gene is perhaps TRBD1, from 5 matching bases. The sample taken for sequencing was peripheral blood. The receptor's source is an elderly woman with active COVID-19. The nucleotide sequence reads TGTGCCAGCAGCTTATACAGGAACCAAGAGACCCAGTACTTC. This yields the protein CASSLYRNQETQYF.